The rows below give T cell receptor beta chains drawn from one sample of a study of Graves' ophthalmopathy and Graves' hyperthyroidism. TCRdb used MiXCR to reprocess the multiplex PCR reads, holding one entry per CDR3 protein. There are around 470,000 distinct CDR3 sequences in the sample; around 14% occur only once, and about a tenth lies in the top ten. Sequencing input: blood. Receptors were obtained from a woman under 40 with Graves' ophthalmopathy. The CDR3 runs from the conserved cysteine through the conserved F or W. The D gene is left open where the match is weak. Rows may omit the clone size; those that give it use once, few, many or a size class.

d_gene,j_gene,abundance,v_gene,CDR3aa,CDR3nt
TRBD1,TRBJ1-2,many,TRBV28,CASSTPGGADGYTF,TGTGCCAGCAGTACCCCAGGGGGCGCGGATGGCTACACCTTC
TRBD1,TRBJ2-5,few,TRBV11-2,CASSHRGLGQQETQYF,TGTGCCAGCAGCCACAGGGGATTGGGGCAACAAGAGACCCAGTACTTC
NA,TRBJ1-2,many,TRBV30,CAWSVQGNGYTF,TGTGCCTGGAGTGTACAGGGTAATGGCTACACCTTC
NA,TRBJ1-3,few,TRBV30,CAWSNPTQGLGNTIYF,TGTGCCTGGAGCAACCCTACCCAGGGGTTAGGCAACACCATATATTTT
TRBD1,TRBJ1-1,NA,TRBV3-1,CASSPIGQGNTEAFF,TGTGCCAGCAGCCCCATCGGACAGGGGAACACTGAAGCTTTCTTT
NA,TRBJ1-2,NA,TRBV28,CASSSTTSMPGVKAGGYTF,TGTGCCAGCAGTTCCACCACCTCCATGCCAGGGGTCAAGGCAGGTGGTTACACCTTC
NA,TRBJ2-7,many,TRBV30,CAWRTFLGGQYF,TGTGCCTGGAGGACCTTTTTAGGAGGGCAGTACTTC
NA,TRBJ1-2,NA,TRBV7-3,CASSPDIGYGYTF,TGTGCCAGCAGCCCAGACATCGGCTATGGCTACACCTTC
NA,TRBJ1-5,many,TRBV18,CASSPQNSNQPQHF,TGTGCCAGCTCACCCCAAAATAGCAATCAGCCCCAGCATTTT
NA,TRBJ2-7,NA,TRBV27,CASSTGDSIYEQYF,TGTGCCTCATCCACGGGGGACAGTATTTACGAGCAGTACTTC
NA,TRBJ1-5,many,TRBV10-3,CAISEGVWTSNQPQHF,TGTGCCATCAGTGAAGGGGTGTGGACGAGCAATCAGCCCCAGCATTTT
TRBD1,TRBJ2-5,many,TRBV27,CASSLMGNRDRWETQYF,TGTGCCAGCAGTTTAATGGGGAACCGGGACAGGTGGGAGACCCAGTACTTC
NA,TRBJ2-2,many,TRBV11-2,CASSLSFPNTGELFF,TGTGCCAGCAGCTTAAGTTTCCCGAACACCGGGGAGCTGTTTTTT
NA,TRBJ2-7,many,TRBV20-1,CSAPSRGEQYF,TGCAGTGCCCCGAGTAGGGGAGAGCAGTACTTC
NA,TRBJ1-1,many,TRBV20-1,CSASNGDTEAFF,TGCAGTGCTAGCAATGGGGACACTGAAGCTTTCTTT
NA,TRBJ1-5,many,TRBV28,CASSSTGNLVSQPQHF,TGTGCCAGCAGCTCCACCGGGAATCTTGTTAGTCAGCCCCAGCATTTT
NA,TRBJ1-1,many,TRBV12-3/TRBV12-4,CASRSAGEGTEAFF,TGTGCCAGCAGGTCTGCAGGGGAGGGTACTGAAGCTTTCTTT
TRBD1,TRBJ1-5,many,TRBV28,CASSKDRANQPQHF,TGTGCCAGCAGTAAGGACAGGGCGAATCAGCCCCAGCATTTT
NA,TRBJ2-7,many,TRBV5-1,CASSLGTPQPRGYEQYF,TGCGCCAGCAGCTTGGGGACGCCCCAACCTCGTGGCTACGAGCAGTACTTC
NA,TRBJ2-5,many,TRBV5-1,CASSLDPGKGETQYF,TGCGCCAGCAGCTTGGATCCAGGGAAGGGAGAGACCCAGTACTTC
TRBD1,TRBJ2-2,many,TRBV19,CASSNLTGPTRTGELFF,TGTGCCAGTAGCAATTTGACAGGGCCAACAAGGACCGGGGAGCTGTTTTTT
NA,TRBJ2-2,many,TRBV4-1,CASSQGYLNTGELFF,TGCGCCAGCAGCCAAGGGTATTTGAACACCGGGGAGCTGTTTTTT
NA,TRBJ2-7,many,TRBV12-3/TRBV12-4,CASSLRGYSYEQYF,TGTGCCAGCAGTTTAAGGGGGTATAGCTACGAGCAGTACTTC
TRBD2,TRBJ2-2,many,TRBV11-1,CASSYGLAGGRVTGELFF,TGTGCCAGCAGCTATGGACTAGCGGGGGGGCGAGTCACCGGGGAGCTGTTTTTT
TRBD2,TRBJ2-7,many,TRBV7-8,CASSRTTSGSNYEQYF,TGTGCCAGCAGCCGCACGACTAGCGGGAGTAACTACGAGCAGTACTTC
TRBD2,TRBJ2-7,many,TRBV29-1,CSVEEVGGGRSEQYF,TGCAGCGTTGAAGAAGTTGGCGGGGGGCGGTCCGAGCAGTACTTC
NA,TRBJ2-5,few,TRBV14,CASSISGDLRETQYF,TGTGCCAGCAGTATTTCAGGGGACCTCCGGGAGACCCAGTACTTC
NA,TRBJ2-2,NA,TRBV6-2/TRBV6-3,CASSTRMSGGAFNTGELFF,TGTGCCAGCAGTACCCGTATGAGTGGGGGGGCATTCAACACCGGGGAGCTGTTTTTT
NA,TRBJ1-2,many,TRBV2,CASSGQAIYGYTF,TGTGCCAGCAGTGGACAGGCTATATATGGCTACACCTTC
NA,TRBJ2-2,few,TRBV27,CASSLSVGELFF,TGTGCCAGCAGTTTATCGGTCGGGGAGCTGTTTTTT
TRBD1,TRBJ1-2,many,TRBV12-3/TRBV12-4,CASSFSDRDHYGYTF,TGTGCCAGCAGTTTTTCGGACAGGGATCACTATGGCTACACCTTC
NA,TRBJ1-2,many,TRBV6-5,CASSFRGGGYTF,TGTGCCAGCAGTTTTAGGGGAGGCGGCTACACCTTC
NA,TRBJ2-4,few,TRBV5-1,CASSLVAGVAKNIQYF,TGCGCCAGCAGCTTGGTTGCAGGGGTGGCCAAAAACATTCAGTACTTC
TRBD2,TRBJ2-7,many,TRBV19,CASSKPSTAGVYEQYF,TGTGCCAGTAGTAAGCCCTCGACGGCGGGAGTATATGAGCAGTACTTC
NA,TRBJ1-6,NA,TRBV6-1,CASSERISPLHF,TGTGCCAGCAGTGAAAGGATTTCACCCCTCCACTTT
TRBD2,TRBJ2-5,many,TRBV7-2,CASSLAGLAGANRTQYF,TGTGCCAGCAGCTTAGCGGGGCTAGCGGGGGCAAATAGGACCCAGTACTTC
TRBD1,TRBJ2-7,many,TRBV5-1,CASSTGQESYEQYF,TGCGCCAGCAGCACTGGACAGGAGTCCTACGAGCAGTACTTC
NA,TRBJ1-3,few,TRBV18,CASSLRDARSGNTIYF,TGTGCCAGCTCACTACGGGACGCCCGCTCTGGAAACACCATATATTTT
NA,TRBJ1-1,once,TRBV6-1,CASRSLQGSTEAFF,TGTGCCAGCAGGAGCTTACAGGGCTCCACTGAAGCTTTCTTT
NA,TRBJ1-2,many,TRBV10-3,CAISVSTADGYTF,TGTGCCATCAGTGTCTCGACAGCCGATGGCTACACCTTC
NA,TRBJ1-6,few,TRBV18,CASSPGPNSPLHF,TGTGCCAGCTCACCGGGCCCCAATTCACCCCTCCACTTT
NA,TRBJ1-1,many,TRBV30,CAWSVSLANTEAFF,TGTGCCTGGAGTGTATCCCTAGCGAACACTGAAGCTTTCTTT
NA,TRBJ1-5,NA,TRBV20-1,CSARVTAPYQPQHF,TGCAGTGCTAGAGTGACGGCGCCTTATCAGCCCCAGCATTTT